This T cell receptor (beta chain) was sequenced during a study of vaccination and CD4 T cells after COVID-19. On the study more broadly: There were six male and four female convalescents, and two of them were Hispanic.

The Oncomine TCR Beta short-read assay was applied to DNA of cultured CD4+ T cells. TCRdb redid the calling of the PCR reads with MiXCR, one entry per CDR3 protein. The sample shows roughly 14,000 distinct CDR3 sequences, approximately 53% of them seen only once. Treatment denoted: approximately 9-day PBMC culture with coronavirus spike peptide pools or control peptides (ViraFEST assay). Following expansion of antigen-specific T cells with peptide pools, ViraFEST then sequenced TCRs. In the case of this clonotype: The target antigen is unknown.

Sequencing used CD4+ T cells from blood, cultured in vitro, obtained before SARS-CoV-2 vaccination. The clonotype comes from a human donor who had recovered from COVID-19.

CDR3 coding DNA: TGTGCCAGCAGCCACGACAGAAATTCACCCCTCCACTTT. Residues: CASSHDRNSPLHF. The chain combines TRBV14 with TRBJ1-6; D may be TRBD1 (5 bases). V was shortened by 3 bases and J by 7 bases, with 7 bases between the two germline ends. Looked up from germline, CDR1 is SGHDN and CDR2 is FVKESK. This CDR3 comprises 13 residues.